What follows describes a single TCR beta chain. The antigen remains unidentified. In the PCR, 60 Vbeta and 13 Jbeta primers were used. The method was immunoSEQ multiplex PCR; TCRdb's version includes in-frame clones alone and lacks a portion of them. The data hold 150,000 or so clones, with around two thirds observed a single time. This sample was taken from a study of cytomegalovirus exposure and HLA in healthy donors. Across the study: A prior analysis found 117 million unique TCR beta sequences from some 190 million T cells.

The CDR3 has 14 residues. CDR1 is MNHNS and CDR2 is SASEGT in the germline V gene. With 5 bases removed from V and 5 bases from J, the gap between germline ends came to 13 bases. General study findings and limits: Overall, roughly 150 TCR beta chains were annotated as cytomegalovirus-associated.

The rearrangement links TRBV6-1 to TRBJ2-1; a weak D match, TRBD2 (5 bases). The clonotype comes from a man between 25 and 39 years old in good health and CMV-seropositive. The material sequenced was PBMCs. The CDR3 region has the DNA TGTGCCAGCAGTCCGAAACCCGGGGACAATGAGCAGTTCTTC. This translates into CASSPKPGDNEQFF.